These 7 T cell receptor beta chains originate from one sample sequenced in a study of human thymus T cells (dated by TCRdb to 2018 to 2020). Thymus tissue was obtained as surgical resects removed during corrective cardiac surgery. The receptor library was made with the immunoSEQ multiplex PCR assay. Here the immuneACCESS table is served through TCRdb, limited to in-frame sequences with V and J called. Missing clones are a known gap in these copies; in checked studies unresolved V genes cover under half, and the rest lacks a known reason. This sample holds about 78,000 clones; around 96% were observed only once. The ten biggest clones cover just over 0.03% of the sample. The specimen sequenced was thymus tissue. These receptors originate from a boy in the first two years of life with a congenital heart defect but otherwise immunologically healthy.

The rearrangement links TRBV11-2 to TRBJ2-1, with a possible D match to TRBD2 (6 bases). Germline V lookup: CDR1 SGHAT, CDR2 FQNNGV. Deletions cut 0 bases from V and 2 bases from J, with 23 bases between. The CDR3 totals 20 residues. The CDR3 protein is CASSLEFSGHRGGAYNEQFF. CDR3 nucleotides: TGTGCCAGCAGCTTAGAGTTTTCCGGCCATCGGGGAGGCGCCTACAATGAGCAGTTCTTC.

The CDR3 DNA reads as TGTGCCAGCTCACCACCCCTCGATCGAAGGAAGTGGACCTACAATGAGCAGTTCTTC. Protein sequence: CASSPPLDRRKWTYNEQFF. The rearrangement links TRBV18 to TRBJ2-1, with unresolved D. This CDR3 has 19 amino acids. V dropped 0 bases and J dropped 2 bases, with 20 bases sitting between them. The germline V gene has CDR1 KGHSH and CDR2 LQKENI.

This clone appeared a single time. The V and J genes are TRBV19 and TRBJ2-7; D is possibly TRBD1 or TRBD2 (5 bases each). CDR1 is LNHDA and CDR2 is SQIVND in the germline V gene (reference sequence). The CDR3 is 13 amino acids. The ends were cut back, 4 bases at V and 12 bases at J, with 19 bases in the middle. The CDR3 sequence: CASSRGDLTSWYF. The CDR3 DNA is TGTGCCAGTAGTAGAGGGGACCTTACGAGTTGGTACTTC. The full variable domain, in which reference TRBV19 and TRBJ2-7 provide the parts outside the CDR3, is DGGITQSPKYLFRKEGQNVTLSCEQNLNHDAMYWYRQDPGQGLRLIYYSQIVNDFQKGDIAEGYSVSREKKESFPLTVTSAQKNPTAFYLCASSRGDLTSWYFGPGTRLTVT.

The CDR3 sequence is CASKGEWRDSYNEQFF. The CDR3 bases are TGTGCCAGCAAGGGGGAATGGCGGGACAGCTACAATGAGCAGTTCTTC. This chain connects TRBV11-2 to TRBJ2-1, with D perhaps matching TRBD1 (7 bases). The V and J ends lost 7 bases and 3 bases respectively, with 19 bases between them. Germline CDR1 is SGHAT and CDR2 is FQNNGV. The length of the CDR3 is 16 residues.

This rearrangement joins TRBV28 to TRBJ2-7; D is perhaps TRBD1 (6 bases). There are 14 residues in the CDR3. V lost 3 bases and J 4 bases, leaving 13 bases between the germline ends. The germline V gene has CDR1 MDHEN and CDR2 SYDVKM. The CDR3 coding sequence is TGTGCCAGCAGTTTGTGGGGACAAACTTACGAGCAGTACTTC. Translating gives CASSLWGQTYEQYF.

CDR3 in amino acids: CASSCHDRGSSYEQYF. The CDR3 DNA is TGTGCCAGCAGCTGTCACGACAGGGGAAGCTCCTACGAGCAGTACTTC. The rearrangement joins TRBV5-8 to TRBJ2-7, with 8 bases aligning to TRBD1. The length of the CDR3 is 16 residues. CDR1 is SGHTS and CDR2 is YDEGEE in the germline V gene. Trimming took 3 bases from V and 0 from J; bases not matched to a gene: 8. Full variable domain (missing parts from reference TRBV5-8 and TRBJ2-7): EAGVTQSPTHLIKTRGQQATLRCSPISGHTSVYWYQQALGLGLQFLLWYDEGEERNRGNFPPRFSGRQFPNYSSELNVNALELEDSALYLCASSCHDRGSSYEQYFGPGTRLTVT.

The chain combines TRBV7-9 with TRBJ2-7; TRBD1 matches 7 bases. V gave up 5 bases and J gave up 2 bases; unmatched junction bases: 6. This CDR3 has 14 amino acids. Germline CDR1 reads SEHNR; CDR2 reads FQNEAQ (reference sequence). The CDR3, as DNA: TGTGCCAGCAGCCAAACGACAGGGACCTACGAGCAGTACTTC. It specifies CASSQTTGTYEQYF. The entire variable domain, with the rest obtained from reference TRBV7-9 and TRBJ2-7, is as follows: DTGVSQNPRHKITKRGQNVTFRCDPISEHNRLYWYRQTLGQGPEFLTYFQNEAQLEKSRLLSDRFSAERPKGSFSTLEIQRTEQGDSAMYLCASSQTTGTYEQYFGPGTRLTVT.